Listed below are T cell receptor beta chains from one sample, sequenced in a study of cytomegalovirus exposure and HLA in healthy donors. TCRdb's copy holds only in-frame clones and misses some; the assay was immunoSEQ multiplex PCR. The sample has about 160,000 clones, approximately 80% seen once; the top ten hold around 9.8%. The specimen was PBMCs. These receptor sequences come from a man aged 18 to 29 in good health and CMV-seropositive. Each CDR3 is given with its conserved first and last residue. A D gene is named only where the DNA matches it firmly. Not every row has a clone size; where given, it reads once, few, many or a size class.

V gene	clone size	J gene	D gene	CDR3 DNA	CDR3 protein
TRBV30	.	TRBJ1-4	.	TGTGCCTGGAGTAGGGCAGGGGTAAATGAAAAACTGTTTTTT	CAWSRAGVNEKLFF
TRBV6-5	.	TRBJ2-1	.	TGTGCCAGCAGCTACGCCTGGGAGTCCTACAATGAGCAGTTCTTC	CASSYAWESYNEQFF
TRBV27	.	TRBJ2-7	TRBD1	TGTGCCAGCAGTCCAAGACAGGGGGCGGGCGAGCAGTACTTC	CASSPRQGAGEQYF
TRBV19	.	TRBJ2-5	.	TGTGCCAGTAGTATCGGGGTGAGCGAAGAGACCCAGTACTTC	CASSIGVSEETQYF
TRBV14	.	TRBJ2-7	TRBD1	TGTGCCAGCAGCCGTGGACAGGTTGGCTACGAGCAGTACTTC	CASSRGQVGYEQYF
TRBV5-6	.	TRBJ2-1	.	TGTGCCAGCAGCCTCACGAGGAATGAGCAGTTCTTC	CASSLTRNEQFF
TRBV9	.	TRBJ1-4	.	TGTGCCAGCAGCCATAACCAGGGAAGCAACGAAAAACTGTTTTTT	CASSHNQGSNEKLFF
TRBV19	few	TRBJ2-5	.	TGTGCCAGTAGTCTTCGCACGAACTTAGAGACCCAGTACTTC	CASSLRTNLETQYF
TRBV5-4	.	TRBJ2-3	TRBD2	TGTGCCAGCAGCTCGAGACTAGCGGGGAGGTCAGATACGCAGTATTTT	CASSSRLAGRSDTQYF
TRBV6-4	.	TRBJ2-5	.	TGTGCCAGCAGCGAAACCCCTGGACAGCAAGAGACCCAGTACTTC	CASSETPGQQETQYF
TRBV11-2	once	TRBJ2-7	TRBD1	TGTGCCAGCAGCTTAGATCAGGGACAGGGGGAAGAGCAGTACTTC	CASSLDQGQGEEQYF
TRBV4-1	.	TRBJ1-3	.	TGCGCCAGCAGCCTCGACAGCTCTGGAAACACCATATATTTT	CASSLDSSGNTIYF
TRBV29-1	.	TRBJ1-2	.	TGCAGCGTTGAAACGGCAGGGAACGGGTATGGCTACACCTTC	CSVETAGNGYGYTF
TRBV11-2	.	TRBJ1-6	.	TGTGCCAGCAGCTTAGGCCAGGGTAGCTCCTATAATTCACCCCTCCACTTT	CASSLGQGSSYNSPLHF
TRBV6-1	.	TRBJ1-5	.	TGTGCCAGCAGTGAAGGACAGAGCAATCAGCCCCAGCATTTT	CASSEGQSNQPQHF
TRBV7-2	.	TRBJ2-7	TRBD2	TGTGCCAGCAGCTTACTAGCGGGGCACGAGCAGTACTTC	CASSLLAGHEQYF
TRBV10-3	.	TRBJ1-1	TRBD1	TGTGCCATCAGTGAGTCAGGAAGGGGGCGAGAAGCTTTCTTT	CAISESGRGREAFF
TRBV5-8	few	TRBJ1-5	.	TGTGCCAGCAGCCGCAGTTTCGGGACACCTTATAGCAATCAGCCCCAGCATTTT	CASSRSFGTPYSNQPQHF
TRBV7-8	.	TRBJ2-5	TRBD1	TGTGCCAGCAGCTTGACAAACCCCGGGACAGGGGGAACTTTCTACTTC	CASSLTNPGTGGTFYF
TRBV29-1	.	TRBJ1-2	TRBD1	TGCAGCGTCGACGACAGGGACTATGGCTACACCTTC	CSVDDRDYGYTF
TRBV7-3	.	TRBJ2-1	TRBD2	TGTGCCAGCAGCCCAAGCGGGGGTTCACACAATGAGCAGTTCTTC	CASSPSGGSHNEQFF
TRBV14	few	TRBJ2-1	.	TGTGCCAGCAGCCAAGGTAGGAGGAATGAGCAGTTCTTC	CASSQGRRNEQFF
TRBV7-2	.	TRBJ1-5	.	TGTGCCAGCAGCTTAAAATTAGGACATGGGAGCAATCAGCCCCAGCATTTT	CASSLKLGHGSNQPQHF
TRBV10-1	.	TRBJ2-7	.	TGCGCCAGCGGGAACGGGATCTACGAGCAGTACTTC	CASGNGIYEQYF
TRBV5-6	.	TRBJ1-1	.	TGTGCCAGCAGCCCCTCCAGGGGAAATAGGAACACTGAAGCTTTCTTT	CASSPSRGNRNTEAFF
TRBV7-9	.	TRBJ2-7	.	TGTGCCAGCAGTCGTAACTCCTACGAGCAGTACTTC	CASSRNSYEQYF
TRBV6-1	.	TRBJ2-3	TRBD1	TGTGCCAGCAGTGATTTGATGGTCGGACAGGCCGAAGGCACAGATACGCAGTATTTT	CASSDLMVGQAEGTDTQYF
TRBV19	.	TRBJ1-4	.	TGTGCCAGTACTCCCGGACTGAGTAATGAAAAACTGTTTTTT	CASTPGLSNEKLFF
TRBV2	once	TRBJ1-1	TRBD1	TGTGCCAGCAGTGAAATAACAGGGGAACACACTGAAGCTTTCTTT	CASSEITGEHTEAFF
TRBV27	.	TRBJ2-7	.	TGTGCCAGCAGTCTCCAGGGCTCCTACGAGCAGTACTTC	CASSLQGSYEQYF
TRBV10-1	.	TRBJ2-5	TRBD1	TGCGCCAGCAGCGACCGAGGGGGCCGAGAGACCCAGTACTTC	CASSDRGGRETQYF
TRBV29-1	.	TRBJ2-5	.	TGCAGCGCCGGGGGTGGGTTCCAAGAGACCCAGTACTTC	CSAGGGFQETQYF